The rows below give T cell receptor beta chains drawn from one sample of a study of T cells after yellow fever vaccination. MiXCR was run by TCRdb on the 5' RACE reads, yielding one entry per CDR3 protein. Here the sample spans some 240,000 distinct CDR3 sequences, roughly 4% being singletons. This specimen was PBMCs, taken 15 days after the yellow fever booster vaccination. The receptors derive from a man between 18 and 35 years old who received the YFV17D yellow fever vaccine. Both conserved end residues are part of each CDR3. The D gene is left open where the match is weak. Part of the rows lack a size; the others show once, few, many or a class for expanded clones.

>TRBJ1-1|19|TRBV4-3|-|many
TGCGCCAGCAGCCAAGATTTTTGGGGACCCCAGGAAGGGCGCACTGAAGCTTTCTTT
CASSQDFWGPQEGRTEAFF
>TRBJ1-5|14|TRBV12-3/TRBV12-4|TRBD1|many
TGTGCCAGCAGCGAACAGGGGGTAAATCAGCCCCAGCATTTT
CASSEQGVNQPQHF
>TRBJ1-2|13|TRBV11-2|-|many
TGTGCCAGCAGCCGCTCCCGGCCGGAAGGCTACACCTTC
CASSRSRPEGYTF
>TRBJ2-1|13|TRBV18|-|many
TGTGCCAGCCAAGGGGCACGAGTCAATGAGCAGTTCTTC
CASQGARVNEQFF
>TRBJ1-5|14|TRBV19|-|many
TGTGCCAGTAGTATTTTAGTCCGGAATCAGCCCCAGCATTTT
CASSILVRNQPQHF
>TRBJ1-4|18|TRBV27|TRBD1|many
TGTGCCAGCAGTTTATCGGGACAGATGGCACCACCCAGGGAAAAACTGTTTTTT
CASSLSGQMAPPREKLFF
>TRBJ1-3|17|TRBV4-2|TRBD1|many
TGTGCCAGCAGCCCAACAGGGGAGGGGGCAACTGGAAACACCATATATTTT
CASSPTGEGATGNTIYF
>TRBJ2-3|16|TRBV9|TRBD2|many
TGTGCCAGCAGCGTAGGCCTAGCGGGGATAGGAGATACGCAGTATTTT
CASSVGLAGIGDTQYF
>TRBJ1-2|13|TRBV5-1|TRBD1|many
TGTGCCAGCAGCCTGGGACAGTCTTATGGCTACACCTTC
CASSLGQSYGYTF
>TRBJ2-3|17|TRBV7-2|TRBD2|many
TGTGCCAGCAGTCCGGGACTAGCGGGGGGCCGGGTAGATACGCAGTATTTT
CASSPGLAGGRVDTQYF
>TRBJ2-1|14|TRBV9|TRBD2|many
TGTGCCAGCAGCGTTTCTGGGGAGGGTTATGAGCAGTTCTTC
CASSVSGEGYEQFF
>TRBJ2-1|16|TRBV5-1|-|many
TGCGCCAGCAGCCCGCCGCGGTCTGGGTGGGAGGATGAGCAGTTCTTC
CASSPPRSGWEDEQFF
>TRBJ2-1|16|TRBV7-2|-|many
TGTGCCAGCAGCTTCAGGCAGGGGTTGGTCTACAATGAGCAGTTCTTC
CASSFRQGLVYNEQFF
>TRBJ2-3|15|TRBV5-1|-|many
TGCGCCAGCAGCCCCCGGGGGGCCTCAGGAGATACGCAGTATTTT
CASSPRGASGDTQYF
>TRBJ1-1|15|TRBV5-1|-|many
TGCGCCAGCAGCTTGGGGCAGCACGGGAACACTGAAGCTTTCTTT
CASSLGQHGNTEAFF
>TRBJ1-6|14|TRBV7-2|-|many
TGTGCCAGCAGCACGGACATCAGACCTTCACCCCTCCACTTT
CASSTDIRPSPLHF
>TRBJ1-1|15|TRBV5-1|-|many
TGCGCCAGCAGTTTACTATTGGGAAAAGAGACTGAAGCTTTCTTT
CASSLLLGKETEAFF
>TRBJ1-5|14|TRBV20-1|-|many
TGCAGTGCTAGGATGGGAGATAGCAATCAGCCCCAGCATTTT
CSARMGDSNQPQHF
>TRBJ2-5|14|TRBV6-2/TRBV6-3|TRBD1|many
TGTGCCAGCAGCTCAGGGGGTTGGCAAGAGACCCAGTACTTC
CASSSGGWQETQYF
>TRBJ1-5|20|TRBV6-2/TRBV6-3|-|many
TGTGCCAGCAGTTCCACACACTTAACCTTCGCCTTAGTGGGAAATCAGCCCCAGCATTTT
CASSSTHLTFALVGNQPQHF
>TRBJ1-5|13|TRBV27|-|many
TGTGCCAGCAAGCCCCAGGGGAATCAGCCCCAGCATTTT
CASKPQGNQPQHF
>TRBJ1-1|15|TRBV7-8|-|many
TGTGCCAGCAGCGGACACAGGGAACGGAACACTGAAGCTTTCTTT
CASSGHRERNTEAFF
>TRBJ2-3|15|TRBV5-1|TRBD2|many
TGCGCCAGCAGCTCGGGACTAGCGGAGGCAGATACGCAGTATTTT
CASSSGLAEADTQYF
>TRBJ1-4|15|TRBV4-2|TRBD1|few
TGTGCCAGCAGCCAACTCCGGGACAGCGGGGAAAAACTGTTTTTT
CASSQLRDSGEKLFF
>TRBJ2-7|13|TRBV29-1|-|many
TGCAGCGTGTTCGCCGGGCCGGAATACGAGCAGTACTTC
CSVFAGPEYEQYF
>TRBJ2-5|16|TRBV15|TRBD2|many
TGTGCCACCAGCAGGGGGGCTAGCGGGGGGCAAGAGACCCAGTACTTC
CATSRGASGGQETQYF
>TRBJ1-1|11|TRBV7-2|TRBD1|many
TGTGCCAGCCGAATCGGACAGGGGGCTTTCTTT
CASRIGQGAFF
>TRBJ1-1|13|TRBV7-2|-|many
TGTGCCAGCAGCCCGGGTCGGAACACTGAAGCTTTCTTT
CASSPGRNTEAFF
>TRBJ1-4|13|TRBV5-1|-|many
TGCGCCAGCAGCGTTGGGGGTAATGAAAAACTGTTTTTT
CASSVGGNEKLFF
>TRBJ2-5|16|TRBV5-1|-|many
TGCGCCAGCAGCCCCTCCTTACTAGAGATTCAAGAGACCCAGTACTTC
CASSPSLLEIQETQYF
>TRBJ2-2|14|TRBV5-1|TRBD1|many
TGCGCCAGCAGCTTGGAGGGGGCCACCGGGGAGCTGTTTTTT
CASSLEGATGELFF
>TRBJ1-2|17|TRBV7-2|-|many
TGTGCCAGCAGCTTACGACCGATCCCAACAGAGTCCTATGGCTACACCTTC
CASSLRPIPTESYGYTF
>TRBJ2-1|14|TRBV7-3|TRBD2|many
TGTGCCAGCAGCTTAGTATCGGGGGGCAATGAGCAGTTCTTC
CASSLVSGGNEQFF
>TRBJ2-1|13|TRBV7-3|TRBD1|many
TGTGCCAGCAGCCGAGGGACAGATACTGAGCAGTTCTTC
CASSRGTDTEQFF
>TRBJ1-6|14|TRBV15|-|many
TGTGCCACCAGCAGAGATTTTGCAGAACCACCCCTCCACTTT
CATSRDFAEPPLHF
>TRBJ2-1|15|TRBV12-3/TRBV12-4|TRBD1|many
TGTGCCAGCAGTTCTCAGGACAGGGGGTACAATGAGCAGTTCTTC
CASSSQDRGYNEQFF
>TRBJ1-6|12|TRBV7-9|-|-
TGTGCCAGCAGCTTAGCCGGCCGCCCCCTCCACTTT
CASSLAGRPLHF
>TRBJ1-4|15|TRBV6-5|-|many
TGTGCCAGCAGCCCACCCGGGGTAACTAATGAAAAACTGTTTTTT
CASSPPGVTNEKLFF
>TRBJ2-2|15|TRBV6-6|-|many
TGTGCCAGCAGTTACGTAGGGCAGGGCGACGGGGAGCTGTTTTTT
CASSYVGQGDGELFF
>TRBJ1-3|12|TRBV14|-|few
TGTGCCATCCCACCGTCTGGAAACACCATATATTTT
CAIPPSGNTIYF
>TRBJ1-1|15|TRBV7-8|-|many
TGTGCCAGCAGCTTAGTTGGTCAGGGAAACACTGAAGCTTTCTTT
CASSLVGQGNTEAFF
>TRBJ2-1|14|TRBV12-3/TRBV12-4|TRBD2|many
TGTGCCACCAGCATAGCGGGACCCTACAATGAGCAGTTCTTC
CATSIAGPYNEQFF
>TRBJ2-3|16|TRBV6-4|-|many
TGTGCCAGCAGTGACACGTCGGGGAGCGCCACAGATACGCAGTATTTT
CASSDTSGSATDTQYF